A single sample gave rise to the 26 T cell receptor beta chains below, sequenced in a study of blood T cell repertoires in COVID-19. This table comes from immunoSEQ multiplex PCR, and its TCRdb copy is limited to in-frame clones, with some not included. This sample has some 340,000 clones, with 85% to 95% found just once. The sample comprised PBMCs or T cells enriched from blood (not recorded which). Receptors were obtained from a woman in her thirties who had been exposed to COVID-19.

This sequence joins TRBV19 and TRBJ2-5; a possible D gene is TRBD1 (6 bases). Germline V lookup: CDR1 LNHDA, CDR2 SQIVND (reference sequence). The CDR3 has 14 amino acids. The V end lost 5 bases, the J end lost 5 bases, and 15 bases lay between the germline ends. CDR3 region: CASSLRRGRETQYF. The CDR3 coding sequence is TGTGCCAGTAGTCTCCGCAGGGGTCGGGAGACCCAGTACTTC. The full variable domain, its missing parts supplied by reference TRBV19 and TRBJ2-5, is DGGITQSPKYLFRKEGQNVTLSCEQNLNHDAMYWYRQDPGQGLRLIYYSQIVNDFQKGDIAEGYSVSREKKESFPLTVTSAQKNPTAFYLCASSLRRGRETQYFGPGTRLLVL.

This sequence joins TRBV5-1 and TRBJ2-5; the match to TRBD1 covers 8 bases. V was pared by 4 bases and J by 5 bases, with 7 bases of the junction left unmatched. The CDR3 has 14 residues. Germline V gene lookup returns CDR1 SGHRS and CDR2 YFSETQ. The CDR3 region has the DNA TGCGCCAGCAGCGATGGACAGGGTAGGGAGACCCAGTACTTC. Protein: CASSDGQGRETQYF.

This rearrangement joins TRBV5-1 to TRBJ2-1; the match to TRBD2 covers 8 bases. V dropped 0 bases and J dropped 6; count of bases not matched to a gene: 5. Germline values: CDR1 SGHRS, CDR2 YFSETQ. CDR3 length: 15 amino acids. The DNA for the CDR3 is TGCGCCAGCAGCTTGGTGGCGGGGGGTGGCAATGAGCAGTTCTTC. As protein: CASSLVAGGGNEQFF.

V is TRBV12-3 or TRBV12-4 and J is TRBJ1-2; D is ambiguous. The CDR3 consists of 13 residues. V shed 0 bases and J shed 4 bases, with 6 bases lying between them. CDR3 protein: CASSLALLYGYTF. The CDR3 region has the DNA TGTGCCAGCAGTTTAGCGTTACTCTATGGCTACACCTTC.

V usage is TRBV19 and J usage is TRBJ1-6; 8 nucleotides agree with TRBD1. J gave up 13 bases and V 6 bases, and 11 bases lay outside the gene matches. This CDR3 has 14 amino acids. The germline V gene has CDR1 LNHDA and CDR2 SQIVND (reference sequence). CDR3 residues: CASSKGQDFSPLHF. The CDR3 nucleotides are TGTGCCAGTAGCAAGGGACAGGACTTTAGTCCCCTCCACTTT.

In this sample, this clone turned up a few times. The V call is TRBV2, the J call TRBJ2-2; D possibly corresponds to TRBD1 (6 bases). The CDR3 is made up of 16 amino acids. V was cut by 5 bases and J by 0 bases, with 13 bases left in between. CDR1 and CDR2 (germline): SNHLY, FYNNEI. The CDR3 region has the DNA TGTGCCAGCAGTTTTCAGGGGCCTTCGAACACCGGGGAGCTGTTTTTT. This translates into CASSFQGPSNTGELFF.

There are a few counts of this clone. The gene calls are TRBV7-3 and TRBJ2-3, with D perhaps matching TRBD2 (6 bases). Germline V gives CDR1 SGHTA, CDR2 FQGTGA. V lost 3 bases to trimming and J lost 1 base, with 11 bases between them. The CDR3 consists of 15 residues. CDR3 amino acids: CASSFGGRGTDTQYF. The CDR3 DNA is TGTGCCAGCAGCTTTGGAGGGCGAGGCACAGATACGCAGTATTTT.

The J gene is TRBJ1-6, the V gene TRBV25-1; 7 positions match TRBD1. Trimming cost V 6 bases and J 3 bases; bases outside gene matches: 5. The CDR3 is 15 amino acids. The germline V gene encodes CDR1 MGHDK and CDR2 SYGVNS. In nucleotides, the CDR3 is TGTGCCAGCAGAAACCGGGACAGCTATAATTCACCCCTCCACTTT. This sequence encodes CASRNRDSYNSPLHF.

The chain carries TRBV29-1 and TRBJ1-1, with D unclear. V was cut by 7 bases and J by 0 bases, with 6 bases left in between. The CDR3 extends over 11 amino acids. Germline assignment: CDR1 SQVTM and CDR2 ANQGSEA. The CDR3 reads CSAAVNTEAFF. In nucleotides, the CDR3 is TGCAGCGCAGCCGTGAACACTGAAGCTTTCTTT. The full variable domain, rest sourced from reference TRBV29-1 and TRBJ1-1, is SAVISQKPSRDICQRGTSLTIQCQVDSQVTMMFWYRQQPGQSLTLIATANQGSEATYESGFVIDKFPISRPNLTFSTLTVSNMSPEDSSIYLCSAAVNTEAFFGQGTRLTVV.

The V gene is TRBV5-4, the J gene TRBJ2-1, with a possible D match to TRBD2 (7 bases). The CDR3 totals 14 residues. V shed 1 base and J shed 5 bases, with 10 bases lying between them. Per the germline V gene, CDR1 is SGHNT and CDR2 is YYREEE (reference sequence). CDR3 sequence reads: CASSLTGGNNEQFF. CDR3 DNA: TGTGCCAGCAGCTTGACGGGGGGCAACAATGAGCAGTTCTTC.

V usage is TRBV4-1 and J usage is TRBJ1-1; D is possibly TRBD1 (5 bases). Trimming took 5 bases from V and 4 from J, leaving 14 bases between them. The CDR3 spans 14 residues. CDR1 and CDR2 from the germline V gene are MGHRA and YSYEKL. The CDR3: CASSARVGGTEAFF. DNA of the CDR3: TGCGCCAGCAGCGCACGGGTGGGGGGCACTGAAGCTTTCTTT.

The chain has TRBV5-6 and TRBJ1-2; D may be TRBD1 (6 bases). The CDR3 sequence is 13 residues long. V was pared by 4 bases and J by 4 bases, with 11 bases between. Germline CDR1 reads SGHDT; CDR2 reads YYEEEE. Here the CDR3 reads CASSDRDTYGYTF. In nucleotides, the CDR3 is TGTGCCAGCAGCGACCGGGACACCTATGGCTACACCTTC.

The V gene is TRBV12-3 or TRBV12-4, the J gene TRBJ1-3; D might be TRBD1 (5 bases). This CDR3 contains 13 residues. V was clipped by 8 bases and J by 4 bases, with 12 bases between them. For the CDR3, the DNA is TGTGCCAGCTGCCTGGGGCTCGGAAACACCATATATTTT. Amino acids: CASCLGLGNTIYF.

This chain uses TRBV5-4 with TRBJ1-2; D may be TRBD1 (6 bases). V was trimmed by 0 bases and J by 8 bases, leaving 17 bases between them. The CDR3 is made up of 15 amino acids. Germline values: CDR1 SGHNT, CDR2 YYREEE (reference sequence). The CDR3 coding sequence is TGTGCCAGCAGCTTGGGCGCGGGGGCCCTGGGGGGCTACACCTTC. Protein: CASSLGAGALGGYTF.

The V call is TRBV6-5, the J call TRBJ1-5; D is ambiguous. Germline V gene sequence: CDR1 MNHEY, CDR2 SVGAGI. CDR3 length: 14 residues. The germline V and J ends were trimmed by 8 bases and 0 bases, with 11 bases remaining between them. CDR3 protein: CASGGRFSNQPQHF. The DNA of the CDR3 is TGTGCCAGCGGCGGCCGTTTTAGCAATCAGCCCCAGCATTTT.

The chain uses TRBV5-1 and TRBJ1-1; 7 bases are shared with TRBD1. The CDR3 is 13 amino acids. After removal of 2 bases from V and 8 bases from J, the junction contained 6 bases not matched to a gene. Germline V CDR1 and CDR2: SGHRS, YFSETQ. The CDR3 region is CASSLWGDREAFF. CDR3 coding DNA: TGCGCCAGCAGCTTATGGGGGGACAGAGAAGCTTTCTTT.

V usage is TRBV4-1 and J usage is TRBJ1-3; a weak D match, TRBD1 (5 bases). Between the trimmed V and J ends, which lost 0 bases and 2 bases, there was a span of 8 bases. This CDR3 is 15 amino acids long. From germline, CDR1 is MGHRA and CDR2 YSYEKL. The CDR3, as DNA: TGCGCCAGCAGCCAAGACAGGGCCGCTGGAAACACCATATATTTT. It yields the protein CASSQDRAAGNTIYF.

The chain joins TRBV6-5 to TRBJ1-2; no reliable D call. The germline CDR1 and CDR2 sequences are MNHEY and SVGAGI. V shed 2 bases and J shed 7 bases, with 11 bases lying between them. The length of the CDR3 is 13 residues. DNA of the CDR3: TGTGCCAGCAGTTACGCCGGGAATGGTGGCTACACCTTC. Its translation is CASSYAGNGGYTF.

For the CDR3, the DNA is TGTGCCAGCAGCCCGAAGACAAAGAGCTCCTACGAGCAGTACTTC. Residues: CASSPKTKSSYEQYF. The chain combines TRBV7-9 with TRBJ2-7, with unresolved D. Germline-derived CDR1 and CDR2 are SEHNR and FQNEAQ (reference sequence). Trimming removed 5 bases at V and 0 bases at J, with 14 bases between. The CDR3 is 15 amino acids.

The chain links TRBV9 to TRBJ1-5; unclear D gene. The germline V and J ends were trimmed by 4 bases and 0 bases, with 11 bases remaining between them. The CDR3 has 15 amino acids. Germline assignment: CDR1 SGDLS and CDR2 YYNGEE. In DNA, the CDR3 is TGTGCCAGCAGCCCCGAAGGACTTAGCAATCAGCCCCAGCATTTT. Protein sequence: CASSPEGLSNQPQHF.

With regard to this clone: The same CDR3 is also encoded by other DNA sequences in this sample. This chain uses TRBV5-4 with TRBJ1-1, with D perhaps TRBD1 (6 bases). This CDR3 comprises 15 residues. The V and J ends lost 0 bases and 0 bases respectively, with 9 bases between them. Germline assignment: CDR1 SGHNT and CDR2 YYREEE (reference sequence). CDR3 sequence reads: CASSLGGGLNTEAFF. CDR3 DNA sequence: TGTGCCAGCAGCTTGGGGGGGGGCCTGAACACTGAAGCTTTCTTT.

The chain has TRBV14 and TRBJ2-5, with a possible D match to TRBD1 (6 bases). Germline V lookup: CDR1 SGHDN, CDR2 FVKESK. The V gene lost 1 base and the J gene lost 4 bases, with 13 bases spanning the gap. This CDR3 spans 15 amino acids. The CDR3 sequence: CASSQGTRRGETQYF. CDR3 nucleotides: TGTGCCAGCAGCCAAGGTACCCGCAGGGGAGAGACCCAGTACTTC.

There are a few counts of this clone. This chain connects TRBV4-1 to TRBJ2-5; TRBD2 might be the D (6 bases). CDR3 size: 15 residues. The V gene lost 5 bases and the J gene lost 0 bases, with 13 bases spanning the gap. Germline V CDR1 and CDR2: MGHRA, YSYEKL. The CDR3 spells CASSSSGLYQETQYF. The CDR3 region has the DNA TGCGCCAGCAGCTCTTCGGGACTCTACCAAGAGACCCAGTACTTC.

This clone was picked up one time. The rearrangement joins TRBV2 to TRBJ2-2; the match to TRBD2 covers 7 bases. CDR1 SNHLY and CDR2 FYNNEI come from the germline V gene. The CDR3 spans 12 residues. V was pared by 5 bases and J by 10 bases, with 4 bases of the junction left unmatched. The CDR3 nucleotides are TGTGCCAGCAGTCGGCTAGCGGAGGAGCTGTTTTTT. This codes for CASSRLAEELFF.

The CDR3 nucleotides are TGCGCCAGCAGCCTTGGAGAAGACAGTGAGGCTTTCTTT. Encoded protein: CASSLGEDSEAFF. V usage is TRBV5-1 and J usage is TRBJ1-1, with D tentatively TRBD1 (5 bases). Trimming shortened V by 4 bases and J by 11 bases, and 18 bases separated the two germline ends. There are 13 residues in the CDR3. Germline CDR1 reads SGHRS; CDR2 reads YFSETQ.

CDR3 coding DNA: TGCAGCGTTACCGGGACAGGGAACTACGAGCAGTACTTC. Amino acid sequence: CSVTGTGNYEQYF. The rearrangement links TRBV29-1 to TRBJ2-7; 9 bases map to TRBD1. From germline, CDR1 is SQVTM and CDR2 ANQGSEA. The CDR3 length is 13 residues. The V segment lost 5 bases and the J segment 3 bases; nucleotides outside the gene matches: 5.